This T cell receptor beta chain was found in a study of Graves' ophthalmopathy and Graves' hyperthyroidism. Findings and limits, study-wide: Among thyroid clonotypes expanded above 0.001 frequency, most also appeared in blood.

In germline, CDR1 is SEHNR, CDR2 FQNEAQ (reference sequence). V was cut by 5 bases and J by 0 bases, with 8 bases left in between. The CDR3 runs 15 residues. The hyperthyroidism patients, aged 18 to 65, had been newly diagnosed, with under 2 months' duration. Exclusion criteria comprised other autoimmune diseases, uncontrolled infections, pregnancy or lactation in patients. Beta-chain TCR CDR3 regions were amplified from RNA transcripts. HTBI primers were employed in first-round RT-PCR, then a second-round multiplex PCR followed. TCRdb fed the multiplex PCR reads into MiXCR, producing one record per CDR3 protein. The sample has about 1.1 million distinct CDR3 sequences; 36% are singletons. This clonotype has at least ten counts. Its specificity is not known.

The receptor's source is an adult man with Graves' hyperthyroidism. The chain combines TRBV7-9 with TRBJ1-6; D call uncertain. The sequencing sample was made of peripheral blood or thyroid tissue (not recorded which). CDR3 loop: CASSMGSSYNSPLHF. The CDR3 region has the DNA TGTGCCAGCAGCATGGGGAGCTCCTATAATTCACCCCTCCACTTT.